This T cell receptor beta chain stems from a study of T-cell memory formation after mild COVID-19. The germline gives CDR1 SGHNT, CDR2 YYREEE (reference sequence). V was cut by 4 bases and J by 3 bases, with 6 bases left in between. The CDR3 has 12 residues. This clonotype was observed many times. TCRdb re-called the 5' RACE reads with MiXCR, one entry per CDR3 protein. Of about 13,000 distinct CDR3 sequences detected, around 15% appear once; the ten largest clones hold roughly 50%. Sequencing input: PBMCs or a T cell subset sorted from them (not recorded which). The origin of this receptor is a man younger than 30 who had mild COVID-19 (a few samples of this study predate the infection). Cell type and time point are not known. The chain has TRBV5-4 and TRBJ2-3; D gene unclear. The CDR3 protein is CASSRATDTQYF. DNA of the CDR3: TGTGCCAGCAGCCGAGCGACAGATACGCAGTATTTT. Supplemented by reference TRBV5-4 and TRBJ2-3, the full variable domain reads ETGVTQSPTHLIKTRGQQVTLRCSSQSGHNTVSWYQQALGQGPQFIFQYYREEENGRGNFPPRFSGLQFPNYSSELNVNALELDDSALYLCASSRATDTQYFGPGTRLTVL.